Sequencing of this T cell receptor beta chain was carried out in a study of blood T cell repertoires in COVID-19. Study context: Samples came from the United States, Italy and Spain, spanning acute and convalescent COVID-19. Nucleic acid was either cDNA or gDNA, and it came from T cells, B-cell-depleted T cells, or PBMCs.

The CDR3 runs 15 residues. The germline V gene encodes CDR1 MNHEY and CDR2 SVGAGI. Authors' processing steps: Estimates of nucleated cell counts were drawn from the amplification of reference gene primers. Clones were sequenced by immunoSEQ multiplex PCR, and TCRdb holds only the in-frame ones, with some missing. The V and J calls and clone size were taken over from that table, and D and trimming were inferred from the DNA. The data show 250,000 or so clones, roughly 89% seen once. This clone was observed a few times. The junction departs from germline at one end; a sequencing error may be responsible. All enrollees were roughly 18 to 95 years old and from about two dozen US areas.

V usage is TRBV6-5 and J usage is TRBJ1-1, with TRBD1 matching 8 bases. The sequence came from a young woman with acute COVID-19. The specimen was PBMCs or T cells enriched from blood (not recorded which). This chain's CDR3 is CASNYRTGTNTEAFF. The CDR3 region has the DNA TGTGCCAGCAATTACCGGACAGGGACGAACACTGAAGCTTTCTTT.